Below, one TCR beta chain is given with its context. Its antigen is unknown. The sample belongs to a study of STAT3 mutations in large granular lymphocyte leukemia. Findings and limits, study-wide: At least one immunodominant TCR beta clonotype appeared in every T-cell large granular lymphocyte leukemia patient. In about 30% of the 18 patients, new TCR clonotypes emerged after therapy. In several patients, dominant TCR clone burden exceeded STAT3 mutant burden, suggesting STAT3 mutation arose secondarily.

This CDR3 spans 15 amino acids. V gave up 6 bases and J gave up 0 bases, with 11 bases separating them. The V gene's germline CDR1 is SNHLY and CDR2 FYNNEI. TCRbeta libraries averaged approximately 42,000 productive templates per sample. Using immunoSEQ multiplex PCR, the repertoire was profiled, and TCRdb retains in-frame clones only, with some absent. Of 9,500 to 15,000 clones detected, about 76% appear once; the ten largest clones hold about 51%. The sequencing sample was made of peripheral blood mononuclear cells. The chain carries TRBV2 and TRBJ2-2; tentatively, D is TRBD1 (6 bases). This TCR derives from a man aged 55 to 70 with T-cell large granular lymphocyte leukemia. Some clones in this sample may be carry-over from other donors' samples. The DNA for the CDR3 is TGTGCCAGCAGGGTCAGGGGCGCGAACACCGGGGAGCTGTTTTTT. It yields the protein CASRVRGANTGELFF.